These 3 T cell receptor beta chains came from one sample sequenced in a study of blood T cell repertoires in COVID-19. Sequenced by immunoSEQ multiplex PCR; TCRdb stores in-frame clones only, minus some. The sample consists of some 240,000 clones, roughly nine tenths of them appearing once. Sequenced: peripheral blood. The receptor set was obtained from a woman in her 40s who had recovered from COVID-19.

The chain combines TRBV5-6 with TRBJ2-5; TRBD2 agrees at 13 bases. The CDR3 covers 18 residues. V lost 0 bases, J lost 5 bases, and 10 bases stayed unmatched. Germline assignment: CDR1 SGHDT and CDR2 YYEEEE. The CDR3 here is CASSLEGLAGRHGETQYF. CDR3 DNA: TGTGCCAGCAGCTTGGAGGGACTAGCGGGGCGGCATGGGGAGACCCAGTACTTC.

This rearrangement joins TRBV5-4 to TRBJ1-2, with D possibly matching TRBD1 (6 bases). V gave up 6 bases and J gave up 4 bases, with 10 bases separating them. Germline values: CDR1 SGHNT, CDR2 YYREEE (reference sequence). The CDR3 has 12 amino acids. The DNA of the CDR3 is TGTGCCAGCAAGGACAGCGTCTATGGCTACACCTTC. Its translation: CASKDSVYGYTF.

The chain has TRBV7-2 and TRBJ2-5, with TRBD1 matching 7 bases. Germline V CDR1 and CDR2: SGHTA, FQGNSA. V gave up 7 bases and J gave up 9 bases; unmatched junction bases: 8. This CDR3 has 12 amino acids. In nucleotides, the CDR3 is TGTGCCAGCAAAACAGGGGAAGGGGCCCAGTACTTC. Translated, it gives CASKTGEGAQYF.